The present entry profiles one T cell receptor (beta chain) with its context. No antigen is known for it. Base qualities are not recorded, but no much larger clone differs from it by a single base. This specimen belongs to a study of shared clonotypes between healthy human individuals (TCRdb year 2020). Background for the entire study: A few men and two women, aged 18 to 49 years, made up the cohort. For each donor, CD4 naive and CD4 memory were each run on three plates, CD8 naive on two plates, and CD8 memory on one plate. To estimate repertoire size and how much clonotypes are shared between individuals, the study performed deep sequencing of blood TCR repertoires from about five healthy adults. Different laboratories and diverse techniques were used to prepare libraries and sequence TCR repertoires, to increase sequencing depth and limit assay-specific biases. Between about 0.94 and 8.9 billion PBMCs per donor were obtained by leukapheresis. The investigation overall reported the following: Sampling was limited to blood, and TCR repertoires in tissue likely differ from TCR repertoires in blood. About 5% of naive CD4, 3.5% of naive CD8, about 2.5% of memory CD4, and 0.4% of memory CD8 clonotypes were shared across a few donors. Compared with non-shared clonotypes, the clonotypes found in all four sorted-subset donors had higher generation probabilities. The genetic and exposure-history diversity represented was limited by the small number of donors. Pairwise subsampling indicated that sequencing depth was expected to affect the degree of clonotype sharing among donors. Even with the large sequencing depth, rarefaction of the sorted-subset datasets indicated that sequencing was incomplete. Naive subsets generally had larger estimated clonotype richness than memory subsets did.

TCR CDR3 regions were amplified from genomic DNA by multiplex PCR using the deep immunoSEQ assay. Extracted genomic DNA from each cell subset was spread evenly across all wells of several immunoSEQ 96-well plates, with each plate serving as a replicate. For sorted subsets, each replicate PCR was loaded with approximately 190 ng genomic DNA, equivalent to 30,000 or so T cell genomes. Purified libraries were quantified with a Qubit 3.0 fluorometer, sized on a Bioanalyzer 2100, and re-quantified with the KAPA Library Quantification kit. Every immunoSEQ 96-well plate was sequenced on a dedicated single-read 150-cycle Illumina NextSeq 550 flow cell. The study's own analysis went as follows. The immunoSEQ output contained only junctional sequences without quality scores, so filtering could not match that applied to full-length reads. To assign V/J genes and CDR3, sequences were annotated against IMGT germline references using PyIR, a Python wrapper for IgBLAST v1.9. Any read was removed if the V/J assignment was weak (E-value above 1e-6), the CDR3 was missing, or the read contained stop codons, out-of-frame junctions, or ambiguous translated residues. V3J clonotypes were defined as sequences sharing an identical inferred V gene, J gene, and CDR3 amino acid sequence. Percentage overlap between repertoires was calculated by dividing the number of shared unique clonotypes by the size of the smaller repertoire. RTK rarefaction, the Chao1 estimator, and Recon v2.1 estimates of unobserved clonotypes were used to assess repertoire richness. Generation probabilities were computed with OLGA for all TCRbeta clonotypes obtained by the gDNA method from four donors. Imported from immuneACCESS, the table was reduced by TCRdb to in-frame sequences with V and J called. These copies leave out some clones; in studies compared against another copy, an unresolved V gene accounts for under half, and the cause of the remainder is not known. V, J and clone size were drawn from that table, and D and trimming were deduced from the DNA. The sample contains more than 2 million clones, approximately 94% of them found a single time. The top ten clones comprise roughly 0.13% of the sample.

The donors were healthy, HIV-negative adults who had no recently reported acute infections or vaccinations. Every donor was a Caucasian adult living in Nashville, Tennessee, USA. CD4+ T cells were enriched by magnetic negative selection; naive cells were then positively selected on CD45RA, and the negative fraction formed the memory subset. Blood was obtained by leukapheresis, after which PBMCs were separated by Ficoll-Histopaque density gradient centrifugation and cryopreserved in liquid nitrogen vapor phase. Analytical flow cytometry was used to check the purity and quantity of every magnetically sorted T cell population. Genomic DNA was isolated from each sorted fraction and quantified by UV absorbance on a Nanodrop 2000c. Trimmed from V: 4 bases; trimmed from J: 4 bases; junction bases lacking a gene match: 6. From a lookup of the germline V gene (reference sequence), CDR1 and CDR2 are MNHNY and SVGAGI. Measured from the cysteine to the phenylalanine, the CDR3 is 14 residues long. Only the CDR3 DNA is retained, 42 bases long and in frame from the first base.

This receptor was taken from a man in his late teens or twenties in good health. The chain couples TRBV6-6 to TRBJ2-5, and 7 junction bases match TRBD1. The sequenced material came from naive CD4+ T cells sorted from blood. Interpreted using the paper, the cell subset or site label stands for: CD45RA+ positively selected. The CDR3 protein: CASSSLSGGETQYF. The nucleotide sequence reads TGTGCCAGCAGTTCCTTATCAGGGGGAGAGACCCAGTACTTC.